The 12 T cell receptor beta chains below were found in one sample sequenced in a study of cytomegalovirus exposure and HLA in healthy donors. Use of 60 Vbeta and 13 Jbeta primers characterized the PCR. The table came from immunoSEQ multiplex PCR; TCRdb's copy has only in-frame clones and leaves some out. The table includes about 97,000 clones, approximately 74% detected once. The sequenced material came from PBMCs. These receptors originate from a woman aged 40 to 50 in good health and CMV-seronegative.

The V call is TRBV9, the J call TRBJ2-1; TRBD2 might be the D (5 bases). V lost 1 base to trimming and J lost 12 bases, with 20 bases between them. This CDR3 is 15 amino acids long. Per germline, CDR1 SGDLS and CDR2 YYNGEE. The CDR3 sequence is CASSVSGDPVVGQFF. The CDR3 nucleotides read TGTGCCAGCAGCGTAAGCGGAGACCCCGTCGTTGGGCAGTTCTTC. Full variable domain (missing parts from reference TRBV9 and TRBJ2-1): DSGVTQTPKHLITATGQRVTLRCSPRSGDLSVYWYQQSLDQGLQFLIQYYNGEERAKGNILERFSAQQFPDLHSELNLSSLELGDSALYFCASSVSGDPVVGQFFGPGTRLTVL.

The genes are TRBV14 and TRBJ2-7; D might be TRBD2 (5 bases). Trimming pared 4 bases from V and 4 bases from J, leaving 14 bases between. CDR1 and CDR2 from the germline V gene are SGHDN and FVKESK. CDR3 size: 14 residues. CDR3 sequence: CASSLGNPGYEQYF. DNA of the CDR3: TGTGCCAGCAGCCTCGGGAACCCGGGGTACGAGCAGTACTTC.

This clone was counted a few times. The V and J genes are TRBV6-1 and TRBJ2-2; D is perhaps TRBD2 (5 bases). With 6 bases removed from V and 7 bases from J, the gap between germline ends came to 15 bases. The length of the CDR3 is 14 residues. CDR1 and CDR2 from the germline V gene are MNHNS and SASEGT. The CDR3 reads CASRDFPRGGELFF. Here the CDR3 DNA reads TGTGCCAGCAGGGACTTCCCGCGTGGCGGGGAGCTGTTTTTT.

J is TRBJ2-1 and V is TRBV11-3; a weak D match, TRBD1 (5 bases). CDR1 SGHNT and CDR2 YENEEA come from the germline V gene. The CDR3 runs 13 residues. V was pared by 5 bases and J by 8 bases, with 13 bases between. CDR3 DNA sequence: TGTGCCAGCAGCCAGCGACAGTCCCATGAGCAGTTCTTC. As protein: CASSQRQSHEQFF.

The J gene is TRBJ1-2, the V gene TRBV18; TRBD1 matches at 8 bases. The CDR3 loop spans 16 amino acids. V shed 3 bases, J shed 0 bases, and the junction held 6 bases outside the gene matches. CDR1 is KGHSH, CDR2 LQKENI, per germline. The DNA of the CDR3 is TGTGCCAGCTCACCCGGGACAGGAAATACTAACTATGGCTACACCTTC. Protein product: CASSPGTGNTNYGYTF.

The V gene is TRBV14, the J gene TRBJ2-7; D is perhaps TRBD1 (5 bases). V shed 10 bases and J shed 0 bases, with 16 bases lying between them. The length of the CDR3 is 14 residues. The germline CDR1 and CDR2 sequences are SGHDN and FVKESK. This chain's CDR3 is CAKPTDRSSYEQYF. CDR3 DNA: TGTGCCAAACCGACAGATCGTTCCTCCTACGAGCAGTACTTC.

This chain connects TRBV6-5 to TRBJ1-1, with 8 bases that match TRBD1. Germline V gives CDR1 MNHEY, CDR2 SVGAGI. CDR3 size: 11 residues. J lost 12 bases, V lost 5 bases, and 5 bases had no gene match. The CDR3 bases are TGTGCCAGCAGTCTTGACAGGGGATCTTTCTTT. Translated: CASSLDRGSFF.

This chain joins TRBV7-2 and TRBJ1-5, with 9 bases matching TRBD1. The CDR3 totals 15 residues. Germline V lookup: CDR1 SGHTA, CDR2 FQGNSA. V trimming: 4 bases; J trimming: 1 base; junction bases outside the gene matches: 2. The CDR3 reads CASSWTGDSNQPQHF. In DNA form, the CDR3 reads TGTGCCAGCAGCTGGACAGGGGACAGCAATCAGCCCCAGCATTTT. Full variable domain (outside the CDR3, taken from reference TRBV7-2 and TRBJ1-5): GAGVSQSPSNKVTEKGKDVELRCDPISGHTALYWYRQSLGQGLEFLIYFQGNSAPDKSGLPSDRFSAERTGGSVSTLTIQRTQQEDSAVYLCASSWTGDSNQPQHFGDGTRLSIL.

The chain links TRBV4-3 to TRBJ1-2, with TRBD1 matching 7 bases. The CDR3 length is 16 residues. V gave up 1 base and J gave up 4 bases; unmatched junction bases: 9. CDR1 is LGHNA, CDR2 YSLEER, per germline. DNA for the CDR3: TGCGCCAGCAGCCAAGTCAAACAGGGGTTGGGCTATGGCTACACCTTC. It specifies CASSQVKQGLGYGYTF.

The V and J genes are TRBV19 and TRBJ1-3; tentative D call: TRBD1 (5 bases). Germline CDR1 reads LNHDA; CDR2 reads SQIVND (reference sequence). Trimming stripped 7 bases from V and 8 bases from J, with 18 bases between. The CDR3 runs 14 residues. CDR3 amino acids: CASIDWQDTDTIYF. DNA of the CDR3: TGTGCCAGTATTGATTGGCAGGACACGGACACCATATATTTT.

The chain joins TRBV4-3 to TRBJ2-3; D might be TRBD2 (5 bases). Germline lookup yields CDR1 LGHNA and CDR2 YSLEER. V lost 5 bases to trimming and J lost 0 bases, with 12 bases between them. The CDR3 is 15 residues long. In nucleotides, the CDR3 is TGCGCCAGCAGCGCGGACTTAGATAGCACAGATACGCAGTATTTT. Its translation: CASSADLDSTDTQYF.

This sequence joins TRBV10-1 and TRBJ2-1, with TRBD2 as a possible D gene (6 bases). The CDR3 has 13 amino acids. Germline lookup yields CDR1 WNHNN and CDR2 SYGVQD (reference sequence). V lost 7 bases and J lost 4, with 11 bases in between. The DNA of the CDR3 is TGCGCCAGCATCGGGACTCCATACAATGAGCAGTTCTTC. Its protein is CASIGTPYNEQFF.